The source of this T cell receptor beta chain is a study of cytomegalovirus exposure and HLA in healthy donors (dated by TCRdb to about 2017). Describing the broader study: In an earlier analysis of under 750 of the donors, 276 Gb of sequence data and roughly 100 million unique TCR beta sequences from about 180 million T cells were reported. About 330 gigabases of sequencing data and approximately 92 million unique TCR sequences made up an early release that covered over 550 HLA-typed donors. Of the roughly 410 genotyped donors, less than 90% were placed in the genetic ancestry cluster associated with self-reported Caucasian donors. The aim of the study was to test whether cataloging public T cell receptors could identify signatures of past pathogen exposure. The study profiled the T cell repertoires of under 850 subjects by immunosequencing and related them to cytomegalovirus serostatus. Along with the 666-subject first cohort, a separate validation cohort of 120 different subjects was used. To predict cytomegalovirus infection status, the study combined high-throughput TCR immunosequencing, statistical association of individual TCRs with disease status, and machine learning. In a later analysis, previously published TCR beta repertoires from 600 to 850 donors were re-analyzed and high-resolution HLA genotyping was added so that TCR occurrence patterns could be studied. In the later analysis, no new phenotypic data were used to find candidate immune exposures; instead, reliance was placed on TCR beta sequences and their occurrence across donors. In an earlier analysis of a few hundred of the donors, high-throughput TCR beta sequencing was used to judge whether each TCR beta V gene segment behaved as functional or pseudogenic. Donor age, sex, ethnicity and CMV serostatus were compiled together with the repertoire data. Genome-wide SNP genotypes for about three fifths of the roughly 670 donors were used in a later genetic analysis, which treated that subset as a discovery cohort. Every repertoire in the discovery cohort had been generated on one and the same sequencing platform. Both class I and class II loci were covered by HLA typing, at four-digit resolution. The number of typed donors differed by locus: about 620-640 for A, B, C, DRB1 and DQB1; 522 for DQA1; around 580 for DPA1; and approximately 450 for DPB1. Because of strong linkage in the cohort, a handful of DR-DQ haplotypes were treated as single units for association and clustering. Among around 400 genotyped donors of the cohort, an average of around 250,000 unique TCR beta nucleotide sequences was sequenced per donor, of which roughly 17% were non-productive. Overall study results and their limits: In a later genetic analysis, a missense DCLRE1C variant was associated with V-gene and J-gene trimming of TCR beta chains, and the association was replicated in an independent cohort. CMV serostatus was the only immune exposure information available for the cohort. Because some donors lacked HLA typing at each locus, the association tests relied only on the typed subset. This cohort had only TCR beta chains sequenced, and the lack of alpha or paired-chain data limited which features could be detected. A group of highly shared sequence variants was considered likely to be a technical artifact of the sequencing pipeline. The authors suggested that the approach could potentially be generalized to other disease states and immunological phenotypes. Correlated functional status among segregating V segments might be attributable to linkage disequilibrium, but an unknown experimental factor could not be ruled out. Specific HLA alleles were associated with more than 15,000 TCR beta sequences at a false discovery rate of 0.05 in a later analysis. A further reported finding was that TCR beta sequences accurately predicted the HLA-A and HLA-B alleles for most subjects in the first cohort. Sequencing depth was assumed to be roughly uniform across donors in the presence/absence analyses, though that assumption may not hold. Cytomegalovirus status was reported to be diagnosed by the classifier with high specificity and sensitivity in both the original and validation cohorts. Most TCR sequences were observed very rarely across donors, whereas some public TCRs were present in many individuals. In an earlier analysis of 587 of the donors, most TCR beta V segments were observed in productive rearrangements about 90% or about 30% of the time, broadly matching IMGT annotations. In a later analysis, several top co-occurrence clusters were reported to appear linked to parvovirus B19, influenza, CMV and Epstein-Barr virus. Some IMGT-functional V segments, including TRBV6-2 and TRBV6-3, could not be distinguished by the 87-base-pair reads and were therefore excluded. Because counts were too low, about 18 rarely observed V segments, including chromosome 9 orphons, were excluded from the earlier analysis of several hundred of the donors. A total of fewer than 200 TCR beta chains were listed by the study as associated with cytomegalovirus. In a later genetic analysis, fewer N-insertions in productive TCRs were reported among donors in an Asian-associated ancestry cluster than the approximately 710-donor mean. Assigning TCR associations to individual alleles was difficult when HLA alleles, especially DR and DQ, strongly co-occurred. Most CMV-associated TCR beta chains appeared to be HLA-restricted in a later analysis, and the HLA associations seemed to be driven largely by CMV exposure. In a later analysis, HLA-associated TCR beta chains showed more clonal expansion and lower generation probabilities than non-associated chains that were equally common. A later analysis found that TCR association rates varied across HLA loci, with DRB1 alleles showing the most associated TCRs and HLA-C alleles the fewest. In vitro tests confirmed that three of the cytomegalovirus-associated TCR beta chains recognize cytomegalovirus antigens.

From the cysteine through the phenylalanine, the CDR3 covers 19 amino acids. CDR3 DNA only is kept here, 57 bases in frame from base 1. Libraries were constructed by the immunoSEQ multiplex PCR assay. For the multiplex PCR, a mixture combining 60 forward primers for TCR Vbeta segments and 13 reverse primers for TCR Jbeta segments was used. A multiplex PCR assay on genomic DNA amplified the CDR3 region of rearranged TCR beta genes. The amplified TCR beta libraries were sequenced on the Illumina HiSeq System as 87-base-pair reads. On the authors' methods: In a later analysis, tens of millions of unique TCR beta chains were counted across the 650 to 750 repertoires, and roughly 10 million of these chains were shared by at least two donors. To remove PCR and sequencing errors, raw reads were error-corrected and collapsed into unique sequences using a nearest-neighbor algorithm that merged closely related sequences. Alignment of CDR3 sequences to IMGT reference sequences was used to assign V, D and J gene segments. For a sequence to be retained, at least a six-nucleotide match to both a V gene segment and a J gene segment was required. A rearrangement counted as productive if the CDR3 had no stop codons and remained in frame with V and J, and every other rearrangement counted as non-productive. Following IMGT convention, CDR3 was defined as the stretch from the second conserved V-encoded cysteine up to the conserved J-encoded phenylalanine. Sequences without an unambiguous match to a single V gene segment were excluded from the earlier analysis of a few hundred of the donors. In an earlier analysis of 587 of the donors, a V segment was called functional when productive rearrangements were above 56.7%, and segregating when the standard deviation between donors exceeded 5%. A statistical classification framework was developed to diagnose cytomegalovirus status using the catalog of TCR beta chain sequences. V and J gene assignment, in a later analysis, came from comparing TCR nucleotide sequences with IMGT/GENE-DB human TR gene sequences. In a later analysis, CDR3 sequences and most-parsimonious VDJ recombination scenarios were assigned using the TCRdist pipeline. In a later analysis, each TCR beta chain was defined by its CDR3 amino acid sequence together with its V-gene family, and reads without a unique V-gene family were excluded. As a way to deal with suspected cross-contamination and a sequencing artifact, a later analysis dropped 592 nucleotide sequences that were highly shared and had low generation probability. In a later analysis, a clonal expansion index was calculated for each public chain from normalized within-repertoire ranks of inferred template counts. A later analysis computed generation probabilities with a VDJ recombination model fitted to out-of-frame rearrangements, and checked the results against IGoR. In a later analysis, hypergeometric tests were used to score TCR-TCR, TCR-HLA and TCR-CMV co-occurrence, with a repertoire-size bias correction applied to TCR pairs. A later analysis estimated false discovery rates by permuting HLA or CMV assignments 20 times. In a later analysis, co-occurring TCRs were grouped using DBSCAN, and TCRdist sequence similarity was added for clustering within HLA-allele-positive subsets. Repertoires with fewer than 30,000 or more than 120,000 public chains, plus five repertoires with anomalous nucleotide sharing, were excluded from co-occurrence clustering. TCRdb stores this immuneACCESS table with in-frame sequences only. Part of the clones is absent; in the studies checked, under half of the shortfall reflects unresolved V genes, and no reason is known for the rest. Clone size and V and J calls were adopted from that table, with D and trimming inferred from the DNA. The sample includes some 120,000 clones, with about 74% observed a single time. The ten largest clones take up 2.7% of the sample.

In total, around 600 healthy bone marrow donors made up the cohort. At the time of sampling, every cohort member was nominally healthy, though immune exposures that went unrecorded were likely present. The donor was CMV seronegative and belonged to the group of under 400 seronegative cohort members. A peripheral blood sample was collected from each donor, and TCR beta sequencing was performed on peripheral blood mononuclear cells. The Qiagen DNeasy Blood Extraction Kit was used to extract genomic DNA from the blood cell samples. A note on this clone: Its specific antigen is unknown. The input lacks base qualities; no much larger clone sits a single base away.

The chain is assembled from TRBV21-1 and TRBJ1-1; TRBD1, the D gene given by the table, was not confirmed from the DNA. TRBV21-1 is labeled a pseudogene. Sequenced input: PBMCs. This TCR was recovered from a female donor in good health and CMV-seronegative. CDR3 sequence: CASSKVCSARTGEYTEAFF. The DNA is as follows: TGTGCCAGCAGCAAAGTCTGTTCGGCGAGGACAGGGGAGTACACTGAAGCTTTCTTT.